The 4 T cell receptor beta chains given below trace back to one sample, sequenced in a study of T cells in Graves' hyperthyroidism and ophthalmopathy. TCR beta CDR3 regions were amplified from RNA. The study used the HTBI primer set for a first-round RT-PCR of the TCR CDR3. TCRdb reprocessed the multiplex PCR reads via MiXCR and lists one record per CDR3 protein. The table shows 490,000 or so distinct CDR3 sequences, with approximately 20% occurring only once. Sequences were obtained from blood. Receptors were obtained from a man aged 35-49 years with Graves' ophthalmopathy.

As concerns this clonotype: This could be a read error, since a much larger clone is one nucleotide away. V gene TRBV4-2 combines with J gene TRBJ2-3; D perhaps matches TRBD1 (5 bases). CDR1 is LGHNA, CDR2 YNFKEQ, per germline. The CDR3 length is 13 residues. Trimming left V 2 bases short and J 4 bases short, with 7 bases between. CDR3 in amino acids: CASSQWGADTQYF. The CDR3 DNA follows: TGTGCCAGCAGCCAATGGGGCGCAGATACGCAGTATTTT.

This clonotype occurred many times. V is TRBV18 and J is TRBJ2-3; D might be TRBD2 (7 bases). Per the germline V gene, CDR1 is KGHSH and CDR2 is LQKENI. Trimming shortened V by 1 base and J by 3 bases, and 14 bases separated the two germline ends. The CDR3 extends over 16 amino acids. CDR3 protein: CASSPLVGGPTDTQYF. The CDR3 nucleotides read TGTGCCAGCTCACCACTGGTGGGGGGGCCGACAGATACGCAGTATTTT.

The V and J genes are TRBV7-6 and TRBJ2-5, with 7 nucleotides matching TRBD1. J lost 5 bases, V lost 0 bases, and 9 bases had no gene match. Germline-derived CDR1 and CDR2 are SGHVS and FNYEAQ. CDR3 length: 16 residues. The CDR3 loop reads CASSLAAGGSRETQYF. CDR3 bases: TGTGCCAGCAGCTTAGCAGCAGGGGGTTCGCGGGAGACCCAGTACTTC.

The V call is TRBV19, the J call TRBJ1-5; no definite D call. The length of the CDR3 is 16 residues. V lost 4 bases, J lost 0 bases, and 13 bases lay in between. Germline-derived CDR1 and CDR2 are LNHDA and SQIVND (reference sequence). CDR3 residues: CASSSGPGRSNQPQHF. CDR3 DNA: TGTGCCAGTAGTAGTGGACCTGGTCGTAGCAATCAGCCCCAGCATTTT.